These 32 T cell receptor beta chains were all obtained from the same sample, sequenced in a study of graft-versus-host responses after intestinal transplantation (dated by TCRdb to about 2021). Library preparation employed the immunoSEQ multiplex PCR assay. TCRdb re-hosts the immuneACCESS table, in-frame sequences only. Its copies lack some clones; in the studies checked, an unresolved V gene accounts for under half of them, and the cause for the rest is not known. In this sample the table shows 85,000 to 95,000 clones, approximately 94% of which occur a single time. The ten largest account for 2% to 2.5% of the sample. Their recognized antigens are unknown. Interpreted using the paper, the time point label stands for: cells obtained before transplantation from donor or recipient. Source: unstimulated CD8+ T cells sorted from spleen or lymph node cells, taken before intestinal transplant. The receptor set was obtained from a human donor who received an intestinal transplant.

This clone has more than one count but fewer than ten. The CDR3 sequence: CASSKGDASEAFF. CDR3 sequence (DNA): TGTGCCAGTAGTAAGGGGGACGCGTCTGAAGCTTTCTTT. J is TRBJ1-1 and V is TRBV19; possible D gene TRBD1, 6 bases. This CDR3 spans 13 amino acids. V lost 4 bases, J lost 6 bases, and 12 bases lay in between. Germline CDR1 is LNHDA and CDR2 is SQIVND (reference sequence).

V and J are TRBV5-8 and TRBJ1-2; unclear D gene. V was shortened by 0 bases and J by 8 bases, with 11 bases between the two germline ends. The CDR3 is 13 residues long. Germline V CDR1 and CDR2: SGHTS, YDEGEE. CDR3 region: CASSLVHRAGYTF. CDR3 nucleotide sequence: TGTGCCAGCAGCTTGGTTCACCGAGCAGGCTACACCTTC.

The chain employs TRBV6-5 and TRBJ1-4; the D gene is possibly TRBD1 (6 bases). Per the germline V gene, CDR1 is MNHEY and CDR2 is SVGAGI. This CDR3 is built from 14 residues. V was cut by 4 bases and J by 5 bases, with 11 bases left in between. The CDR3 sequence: CASSSGHQNEKLFF. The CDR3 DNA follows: TGTGCCAGCAGTTCGGGACACCAGAATGAAAAACTGTTTTTT.

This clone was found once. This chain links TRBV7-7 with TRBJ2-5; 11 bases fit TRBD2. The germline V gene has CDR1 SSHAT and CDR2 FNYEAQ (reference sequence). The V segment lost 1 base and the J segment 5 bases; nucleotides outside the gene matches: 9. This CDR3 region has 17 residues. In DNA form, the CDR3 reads TGTGCCAGCAGCTTAGGGACTAGCGGGTTTCCAGGGGAGACCCAGTACTTC. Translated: CASSLGTSGFPGETQYF.

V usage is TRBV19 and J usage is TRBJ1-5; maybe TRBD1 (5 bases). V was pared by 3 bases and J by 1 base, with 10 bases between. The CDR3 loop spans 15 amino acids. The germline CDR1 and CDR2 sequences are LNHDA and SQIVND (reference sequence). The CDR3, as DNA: TGTGCCAGTAGTATCGCGACAGCAAGCAATCAGCCCCAGCATTTT. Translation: CASSIATASNQPQHF.

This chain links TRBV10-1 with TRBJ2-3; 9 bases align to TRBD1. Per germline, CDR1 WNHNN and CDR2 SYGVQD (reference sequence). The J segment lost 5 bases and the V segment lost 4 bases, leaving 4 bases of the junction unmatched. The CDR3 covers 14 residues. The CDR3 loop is CASSGDRGKDTQYF. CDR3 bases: TGCGCCAGCAGTGGAGACAGGGGGAAAGATACGCAGTATTTT.

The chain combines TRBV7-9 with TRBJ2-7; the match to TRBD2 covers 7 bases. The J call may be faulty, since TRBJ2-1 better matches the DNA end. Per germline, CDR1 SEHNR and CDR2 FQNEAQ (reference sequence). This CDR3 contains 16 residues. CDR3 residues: CASSLLEVGGNNEQFF. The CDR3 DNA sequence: TGTGCCAGCAGCTTACTAGAAGTGGGGGGGAACAATGAGCAGTTCTTC.

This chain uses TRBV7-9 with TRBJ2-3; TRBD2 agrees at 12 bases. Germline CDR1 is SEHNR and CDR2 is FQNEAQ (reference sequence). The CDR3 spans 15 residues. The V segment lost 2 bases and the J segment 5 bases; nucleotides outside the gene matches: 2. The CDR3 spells CASSLLAGGLDTQYF. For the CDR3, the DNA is TGTGCCAGCAGCTTACTAGCGGGGGGGCTAGATACGCAGTATTTT.

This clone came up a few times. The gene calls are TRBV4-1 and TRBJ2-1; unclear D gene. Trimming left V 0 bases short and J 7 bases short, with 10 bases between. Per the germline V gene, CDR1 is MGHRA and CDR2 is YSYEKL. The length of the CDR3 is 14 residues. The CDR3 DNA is TGCGCCAGCAGCCAAGATCTCACACTAAATGAGCAGTTCTTC. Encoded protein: CASSQDLTLNEQFF.

The CDR3 loop reads CASSRRTGNTEAFF. The CDR3 nucleotides are TGTGCCAGCAGCAGACGGACAGGGAACACTGAAGCTTTCTTT. The chain joins TRBV21-1 to TRBJ1-1; TRBD1, the D gene given by the table, was not confirmed from the DNA. TRBV21-1 is labeled a pseudogene. The CDR3 is 14 residues long.

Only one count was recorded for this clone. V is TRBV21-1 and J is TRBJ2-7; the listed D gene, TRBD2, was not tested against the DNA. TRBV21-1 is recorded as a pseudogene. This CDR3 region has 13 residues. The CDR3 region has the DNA TGTGCCAGCAGCTGTCCGGGGGAATACGAGCAGTACTTC. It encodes CASSCPGEYEQYF.

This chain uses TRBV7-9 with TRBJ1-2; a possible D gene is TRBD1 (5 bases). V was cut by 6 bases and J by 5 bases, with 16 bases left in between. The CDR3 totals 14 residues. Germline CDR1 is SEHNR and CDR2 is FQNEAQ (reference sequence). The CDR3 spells CASSLLGEAYGYTF. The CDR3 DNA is TGTGCCAGCAGTCTTTTAGGGGAGGCGTATGGCTACACCTTC.

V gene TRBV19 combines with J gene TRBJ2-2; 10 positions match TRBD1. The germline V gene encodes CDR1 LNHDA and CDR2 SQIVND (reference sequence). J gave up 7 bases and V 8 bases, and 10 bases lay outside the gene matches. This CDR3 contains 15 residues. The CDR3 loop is CASARQGASVGELFF. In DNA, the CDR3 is TGTGCCAGTGCTAGACAGGGGGCCTCGGTCGGGGAGCTGTTTTTT.

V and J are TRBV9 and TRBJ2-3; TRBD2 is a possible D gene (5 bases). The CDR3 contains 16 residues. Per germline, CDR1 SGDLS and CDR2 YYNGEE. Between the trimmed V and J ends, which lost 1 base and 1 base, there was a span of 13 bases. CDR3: CASSVSPREGTDTQYF. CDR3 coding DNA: TGTGCCAGCAGCGTAAGCCCCCGGGAAGGCACAGATACGCAGTATTTT.

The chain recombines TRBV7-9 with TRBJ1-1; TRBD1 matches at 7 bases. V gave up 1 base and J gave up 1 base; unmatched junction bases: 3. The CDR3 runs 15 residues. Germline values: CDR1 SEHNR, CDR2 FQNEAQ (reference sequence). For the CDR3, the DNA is TGTGCCAGCAGCTTAGAGGACAGGCCGAACACTGAAGCTTTCTTT. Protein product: CASSLEDRPNTEAFF.

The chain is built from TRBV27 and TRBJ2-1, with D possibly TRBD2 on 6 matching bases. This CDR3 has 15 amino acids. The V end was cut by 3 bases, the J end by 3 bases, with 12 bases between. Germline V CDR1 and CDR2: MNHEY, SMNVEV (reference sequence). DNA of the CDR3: TGTGCCAGCAGTTTGCGGGACTCCCTCTACAATGAGCAGTTCTTC. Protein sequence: CASSLRDSLYNEQFF.

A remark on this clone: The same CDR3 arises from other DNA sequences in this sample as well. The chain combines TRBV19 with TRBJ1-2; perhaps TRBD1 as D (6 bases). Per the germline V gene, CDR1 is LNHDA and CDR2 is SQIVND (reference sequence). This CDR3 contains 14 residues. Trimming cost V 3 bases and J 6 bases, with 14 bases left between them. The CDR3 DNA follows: TGTGCCAGTAGTATTCCGGGGGGCATACATGGCTACACCTTC. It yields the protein CASSIPGGIHGYTF. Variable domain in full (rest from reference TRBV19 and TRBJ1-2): DGGITQSPKYLFRKEGQNVTLSCEQNLNHDAMYWYRQDPGQGLRLIYYSQIVNDFQKGDIAEGYSVSREKKESFPLTVTSAQKNPTAFYLCASSIPGGIHGYTFGSGTRLTVV.

The chain's CDR3 is CASSPPETGGFQPQHF. In nucleotides, the CDR3 is TGTGCCAGTAGTCCTCCAGAGACAGGGGGCTTTCAGCCCCAGCATTTT. The chain uses TRBV19 and TRBJ1-5, with TRBD1 matching 10 bases. Germline lookup yields CDR1 LNHDA and CDR2 SQIVND (reference sequence). J was trimmed by 6 bases and V by 5 bases; bases with no gene match: 10. This CDR3 contains 16 residues. The whole variable domain, filled in from reference TRBV19 and TRBJ1-5, reads DGGITQSPKYLFRKEGQNVTLSCEQNLNHDAMYWYRQDPGQGLRLIYYSQIVNDFQKGDIAEGYSVSREKKESFPLTVTSAQKNPTAFYLCASSPPETGGFQPQHFGDGTRLSIL.

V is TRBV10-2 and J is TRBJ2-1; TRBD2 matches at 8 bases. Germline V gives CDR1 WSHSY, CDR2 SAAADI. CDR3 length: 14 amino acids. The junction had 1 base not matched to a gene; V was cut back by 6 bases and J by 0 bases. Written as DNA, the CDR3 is TGCGCCAGCAGCGGACTAGCCTCCTACAATGAGCAGTTCTTC. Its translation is CASSGLASYNEQFF.

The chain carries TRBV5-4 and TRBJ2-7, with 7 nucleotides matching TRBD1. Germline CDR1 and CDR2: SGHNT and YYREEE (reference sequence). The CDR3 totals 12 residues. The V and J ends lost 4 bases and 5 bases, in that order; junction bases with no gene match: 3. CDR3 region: CASSGTAHEQYF. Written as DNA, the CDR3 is TGTGCCAGCAGCGGGACAGCCCACGAGCAGTACTTC.

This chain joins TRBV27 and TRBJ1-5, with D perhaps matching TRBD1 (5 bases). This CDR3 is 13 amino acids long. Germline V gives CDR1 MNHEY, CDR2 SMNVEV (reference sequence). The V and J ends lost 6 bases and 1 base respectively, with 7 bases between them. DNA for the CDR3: TGTGCCAGCAGCCGGGGGAGCAATCAGCCCCAGCATTTT. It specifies CASSRGSNQPQHF.

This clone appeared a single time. The CDR3 sequence: CASSDRQGEIYSPLHF. CDR3 bases: TGCGCCAGCAGTGATCGGCAGGGGGAGATTTATTCACCCCTCCACTTT. The chain recombines TRBV10-2 with TRBJ1-6; 7 nucleotides agree with TRBD1. V lost 3 bases to trimming and J lost 8 bases; unmatched junction nucleotides: 10. The CDR3 length is 16 residues. CDR1 and CDR2 from the germline V gene are WSHSY and SAAADI.

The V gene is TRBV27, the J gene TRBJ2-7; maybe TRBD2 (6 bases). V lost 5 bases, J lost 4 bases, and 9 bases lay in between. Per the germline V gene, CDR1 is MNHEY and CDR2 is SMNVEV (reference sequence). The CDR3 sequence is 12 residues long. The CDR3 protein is CASSGGSYEQYF. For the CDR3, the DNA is TGTGCCAGCAGTGGAGGGTCGTACGAGCAGTACTTC.

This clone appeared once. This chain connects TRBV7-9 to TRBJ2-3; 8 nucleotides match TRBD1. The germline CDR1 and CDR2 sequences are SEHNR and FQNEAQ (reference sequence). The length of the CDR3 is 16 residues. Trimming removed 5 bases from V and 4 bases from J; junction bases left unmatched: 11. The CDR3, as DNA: TGTGCCAGCAGCGACCAGGACAGGGTAGACGCAGATACGCAGTATTTT. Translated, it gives CASSDQDRVDADTQYF.

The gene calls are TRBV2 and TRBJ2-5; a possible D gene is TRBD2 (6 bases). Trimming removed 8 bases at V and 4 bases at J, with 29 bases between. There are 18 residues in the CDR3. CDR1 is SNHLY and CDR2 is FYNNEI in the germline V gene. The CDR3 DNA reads TGTGCCAGCTCTCCCCCCCCCACAAATCCGGGGGACCGAGAGACCCAGTACTTC. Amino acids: CASSPPPTNPGDRETQYF.

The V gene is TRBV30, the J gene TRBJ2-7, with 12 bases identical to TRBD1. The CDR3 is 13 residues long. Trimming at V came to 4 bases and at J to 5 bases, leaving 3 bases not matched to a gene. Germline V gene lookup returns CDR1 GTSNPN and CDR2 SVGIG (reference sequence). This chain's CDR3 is CAWTGTGGDEQYF. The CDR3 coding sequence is TGTGCCTGGACCGGGACAGGGGGCGACGAGCAGTACTTC.

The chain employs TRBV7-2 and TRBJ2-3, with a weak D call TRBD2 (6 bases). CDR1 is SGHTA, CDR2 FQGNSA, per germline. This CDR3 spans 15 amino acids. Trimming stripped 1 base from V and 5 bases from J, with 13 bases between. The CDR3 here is CASSLVAGGKDTQYF. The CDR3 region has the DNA TGTGCCAGCAGCTTAGTGGCAGGCGGGAAAGATACGCAGTATTTT.

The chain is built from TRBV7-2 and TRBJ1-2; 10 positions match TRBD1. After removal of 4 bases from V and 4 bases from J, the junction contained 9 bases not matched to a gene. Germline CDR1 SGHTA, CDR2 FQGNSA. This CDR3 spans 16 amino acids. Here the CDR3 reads CASSSRDRGVIYGYTF. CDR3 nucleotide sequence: TGTGCCAGCAGCTCCCGGGACAGGGGCGTCATCTATGGCTACACCTTC.

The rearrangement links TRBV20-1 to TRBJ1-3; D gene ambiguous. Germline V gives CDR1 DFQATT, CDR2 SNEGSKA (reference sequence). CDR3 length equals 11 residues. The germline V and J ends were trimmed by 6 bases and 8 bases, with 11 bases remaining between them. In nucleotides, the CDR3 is TGCAGTGCCCTCTTGAGGCACACCATATATTTT. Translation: CSALLRHTIYF.

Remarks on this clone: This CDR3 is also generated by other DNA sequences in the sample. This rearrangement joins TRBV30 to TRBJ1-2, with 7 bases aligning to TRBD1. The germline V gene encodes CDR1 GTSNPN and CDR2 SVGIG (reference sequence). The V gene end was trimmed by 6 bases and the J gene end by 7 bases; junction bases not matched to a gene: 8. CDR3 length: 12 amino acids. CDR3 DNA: TGTGCCTGCTACACAGGGGCGGGTGGCTACACCTTC. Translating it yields CACYTGAGGYTF. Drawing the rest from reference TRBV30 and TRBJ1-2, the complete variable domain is SQTIHQWPATLVQPVGSPLSLECTVEGTSNPNLYWYRQAAGRGLQLLFYSVGIGQISSEVPQNLSASRPQDRQFILSSKKLLLSDSGFYLCACYTGAGGYTFGSGTRLTVV.

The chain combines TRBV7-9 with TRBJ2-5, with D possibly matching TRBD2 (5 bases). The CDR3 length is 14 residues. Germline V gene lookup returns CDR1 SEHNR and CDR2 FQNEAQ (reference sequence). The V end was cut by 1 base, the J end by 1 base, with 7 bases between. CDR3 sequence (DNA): TGTGCCAGCAGCTTAGTACTAGGCCAAGAGACCCAGTACTTC. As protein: CASSLVLGQETQYF.

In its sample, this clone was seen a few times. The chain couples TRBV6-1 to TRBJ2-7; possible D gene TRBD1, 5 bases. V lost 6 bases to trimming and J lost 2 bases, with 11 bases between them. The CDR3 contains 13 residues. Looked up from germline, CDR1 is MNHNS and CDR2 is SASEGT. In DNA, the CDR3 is TGTGCCAGCAGCTCGGACATACCCTACGAGCAGTACTTC. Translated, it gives CASSSDIPYEQYF.